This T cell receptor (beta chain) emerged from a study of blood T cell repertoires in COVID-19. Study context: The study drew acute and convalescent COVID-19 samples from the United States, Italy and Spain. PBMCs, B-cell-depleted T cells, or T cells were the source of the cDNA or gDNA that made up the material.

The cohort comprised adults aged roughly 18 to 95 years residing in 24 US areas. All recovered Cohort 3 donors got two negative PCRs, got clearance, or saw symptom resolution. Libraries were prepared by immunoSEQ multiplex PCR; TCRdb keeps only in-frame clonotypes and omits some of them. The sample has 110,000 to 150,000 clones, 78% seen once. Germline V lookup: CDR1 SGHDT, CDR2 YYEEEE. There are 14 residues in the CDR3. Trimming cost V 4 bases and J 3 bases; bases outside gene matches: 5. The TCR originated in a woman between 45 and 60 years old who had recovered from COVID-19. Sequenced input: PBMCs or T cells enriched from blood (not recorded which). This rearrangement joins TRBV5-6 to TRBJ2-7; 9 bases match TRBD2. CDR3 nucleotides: TGTGCCAGCAGCCTGAAGCGGGAGGACTACGAGCAGTACTTC. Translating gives CASSLKREDYEQYF.